This T cell receptor (beta chain) derives from a study of radiotherapy plus CTLA-4 blockade in lung cancer. V dropped 5 bases and J dropped 0; count of bases not matched to a gene: 10. The CDR3 contains 17 residues. Germline CDR1 SGHNT, CDR2 YENEEA. In this sample, this clone turned up once. What it recognizes is unknown. Sequencing used immunoSEQ multiplex PCR; TCRdb keeps in-frame clones, though not all of them. The repertoire holds approximately 75,000 clones, with more than 75% as singletons. The study gave focal radiation plus ipilimumab CTLA-4 blockade to patients with chemo-refractory metastatic non-small-cell lung cancer. Study-wide results and caveats: TCR clones originating in tumors grew in number in blood after radiotherapy plus ipilimumab.

Here the sequenced sample was peripheral blood, taken from a patient treated with radiotherapy plus ipilimumab. The clonotype was recovered from a human donor with non-small cell lung cancer who had a complete response to radiotherapy plus ipilimumab. V is TRBV11-3 and J is TRBJ2-3, with 8 bases matching TRBD2. The CDR3: CASSRRGGAGSTDTQYF. The CDR3 DNA reads TGTGCCAGCAGCCGCCGGGGGGGGGCAGGTAGCACAGATACGCAGTATTTT.